What follows is one T cell receptor beta chain and its context. There are 16 residues in the CDR3. The junction had 11 bases not matched to a gene; V was cut back by 4 bases and J by 6 bases. CDR1 and CDR2 from the germline V gene are MNHNS and SASEGT. While infection was still active, Seattle patients were enrolled and then followed longitudinally. This specimen belongs to a study of blood T cell repertoires in COVID-19. Turning to the study itself: Material from acute and convalescent COVID-19 was sourced from the United States, Italy and Spain. Sample material is recorded as cDNA or gDNA derived from T cells, B-cell-depleted T cells, or PBMCs.

In the authors' workflow: Amplifying reference gene primers gave estimates of nucleated cell counts. Using immunoSEQ multiplex PCR, the repertoire was profiled, and TCRdb retains in-frame clones only, with some absent. V, J and clone size derive from that table, while D and trimming were established from the DNA sequence. Among over 250,000 clones, about 87% were seen once, and the ten largest hold 10%. The V gene is TRBV6-1, the J gene TRBJ1-5; 8 bases line up with TRBD1. This sequence originates from a woman aged 70-85 years with COVID-19, enrolled during active disease. Material for sequencing was peripheral blood. DNA for the CDR3: TGTGCCAGCAGTGCCCAAAGAGGACAGGGAAGTCAGCCCCAGCATTTT. It is translated as CASSAQRGQGSQPQHF.